This T cell receptor (beta chain) appears in the sequencing data of a study of CD8+ T cells in alopecia areata. Study-wide context: Twice a day, 5 to 10 mg of oral tofacitinib was administered to treated patients. Overall study findings and caveats: Patients displayed less clarity in TCR sharing than mice, a finding possibly related to HLA.

Treatment here: oral pan-JAK inhibitor, 5-10 mg twice daily. This clone was counted between two and nine times. Its matching antigen is unknown. RNA extraction and reverse transcription yielded cDNA as sequencing template. Clones were sequenced by immunoSEQ multiplex PCR, and TCRdb holds only the in-frame ones, with some missing. The sample carries fewer than 250,000 clones, around 66% recorded once. The CDR3 runs to 13 residues. Germline V gene lookup returns CDR1 SQVTM and CDR2 ANQGSEA. Trimming at V came to 7 bases and at J to 5 bases, leaving 8 bases not matched to a gene. The chain has TRBV29-1 and TRBJ2-3; 8 bases match TRBD1. The material sequenced was CD4+ T cells sorted from blood, taken at week 4, from a patient treated with tofacitinib. The source of this sequence is a human donor with alopecia areata. CDR3 loop: CSGKDRAKDTQYF. DNA for the CDR3: TGCAGCGGGAAGGACAGGGCCAAAGATACGCAGTATTTT.